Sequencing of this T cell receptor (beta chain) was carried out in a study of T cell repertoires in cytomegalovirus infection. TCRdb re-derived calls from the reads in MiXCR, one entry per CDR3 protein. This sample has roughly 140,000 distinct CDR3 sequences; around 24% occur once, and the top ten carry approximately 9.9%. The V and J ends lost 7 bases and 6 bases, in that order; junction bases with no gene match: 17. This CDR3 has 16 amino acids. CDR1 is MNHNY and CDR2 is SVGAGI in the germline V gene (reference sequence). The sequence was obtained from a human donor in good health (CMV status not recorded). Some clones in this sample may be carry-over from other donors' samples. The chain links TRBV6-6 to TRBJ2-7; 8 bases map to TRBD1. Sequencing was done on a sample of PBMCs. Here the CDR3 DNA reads TGTGCCAGCATGACGTCCTTCGACAGGGGAACTGGCGAGCAGTACTTC. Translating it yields CASMTSFDRGTGEQYF.